Presented here are 4 T cell receptor beta chains from one specimen sequenced in a study of blood T cell repertoires in COVID-19. Only in-frame clones appear in the TCRdb table, and some are missing; sequencing was by immunoSEQ multiplex PCR. The sample gives about 490,000 clones, approximately 85% of which show up once; under 4% is in the top ten. Sequenced material: peripheral blood. The receptors here all came from a human donor in a cohort sampled during active COVID-19.

The chain uses TRBV5-8 and TRBJ1-1, with D maybe TRBD1 (5 bases). This CDR3 is 14 amino acids long. Trimming pared 0 bases from V and 2 bases from J, leaving 8 bases between. The germline CDR1 and CDR2 sequences are SGHTS and YDEGEE. DNA for the CDR3: TGTGCCAGCAGCTTGGCCGACAGAAACACTGAAGCTTTCTTT. Its protein is CASSLADRNTEAFF.

The V gene is TRBV7-2, the J gene TRBJ2-5; 9 bases agree with TRBD2. The CDR3 contains 14 residues. With 2 bases clipped from V and 4 bases from J, the junction kept 2 bases outside the gene matches. Germline CDR1 is SGHTA and CDR2 is FQGNSA. The CDR3 nucleotides are TGTGCCAGCAGCTTACGCGGGAGGGCAGAGACCCAGTACTTC. Translation: CASSLRGRAETQYF.

The chain has TRBV5-6 and TRBJ2-1, with 7 bases matching TRBD2. The CDR3 consists of 14 residues. Germline V gene lookup returns CDR1 SGHDT and CDR2 YYEEEE. V was pared by 5 bases and J by 2 bases, with 4 bases of the junction left unmatched. The CDR3, as DNA: TGTGCCAGCAGTTCTAGCGGTCCCTACAATGAGCAGTTCTTC. It codes for CASSSSGPYNEQFF.

The chain carries TRBV6-5 and TRBJ2-1, with 8 bases fitting TRBD1. CDR1 and CDR2 (germline): MNHEY, SVGAGI. The length of the CDR3 is 14 residues. The trim removed 5 bases at V and 6 bases at J, leaving 6 bases unmatched. CDR3 protein: CASSLPGGANEQFF. DNA of the CDR3: TGTGCCAGCAGTCTTCCAGGGGGCGCCAATGAGCAGTTCTTC.